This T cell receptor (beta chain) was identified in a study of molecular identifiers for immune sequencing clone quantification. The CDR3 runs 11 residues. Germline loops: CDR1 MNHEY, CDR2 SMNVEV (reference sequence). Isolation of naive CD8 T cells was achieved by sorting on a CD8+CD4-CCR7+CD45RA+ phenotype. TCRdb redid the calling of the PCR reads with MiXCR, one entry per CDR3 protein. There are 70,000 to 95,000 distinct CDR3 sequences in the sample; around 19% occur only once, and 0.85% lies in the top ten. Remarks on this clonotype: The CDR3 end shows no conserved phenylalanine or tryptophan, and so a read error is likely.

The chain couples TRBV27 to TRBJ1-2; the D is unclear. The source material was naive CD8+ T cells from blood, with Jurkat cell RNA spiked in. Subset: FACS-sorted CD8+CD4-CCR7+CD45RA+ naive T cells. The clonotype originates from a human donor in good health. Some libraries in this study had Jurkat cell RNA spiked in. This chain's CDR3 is CAGSSNYGYTS. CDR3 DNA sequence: TGTGCCGGCAGTTCTAACTATGGCTACACCTCC.